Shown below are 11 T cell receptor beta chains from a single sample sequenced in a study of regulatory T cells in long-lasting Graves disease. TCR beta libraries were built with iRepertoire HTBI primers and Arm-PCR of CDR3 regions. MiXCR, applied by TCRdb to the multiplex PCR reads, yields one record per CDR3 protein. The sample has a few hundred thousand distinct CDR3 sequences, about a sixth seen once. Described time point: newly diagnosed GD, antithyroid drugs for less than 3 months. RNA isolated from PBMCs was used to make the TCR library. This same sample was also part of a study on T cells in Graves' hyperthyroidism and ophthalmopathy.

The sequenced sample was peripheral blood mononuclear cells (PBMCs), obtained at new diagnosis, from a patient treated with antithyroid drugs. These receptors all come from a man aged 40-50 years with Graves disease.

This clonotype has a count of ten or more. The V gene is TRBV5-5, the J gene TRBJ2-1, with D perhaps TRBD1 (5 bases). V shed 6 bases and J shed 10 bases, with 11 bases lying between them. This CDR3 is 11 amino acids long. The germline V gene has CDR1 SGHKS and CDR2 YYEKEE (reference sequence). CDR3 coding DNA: TGTGCCAGCACCCAGGGTTTAGAGCAGTTCTTC. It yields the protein CASTQGLEQFF.

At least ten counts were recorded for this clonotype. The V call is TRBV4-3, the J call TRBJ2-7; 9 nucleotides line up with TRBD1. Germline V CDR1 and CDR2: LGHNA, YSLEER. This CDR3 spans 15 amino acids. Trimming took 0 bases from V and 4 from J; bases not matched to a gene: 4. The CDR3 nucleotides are TGCGCCAGCAGCCAAGATACAGGACAGGGGTACGAGCAGTACTTC. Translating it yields CASSQDTGQGYEQYF.

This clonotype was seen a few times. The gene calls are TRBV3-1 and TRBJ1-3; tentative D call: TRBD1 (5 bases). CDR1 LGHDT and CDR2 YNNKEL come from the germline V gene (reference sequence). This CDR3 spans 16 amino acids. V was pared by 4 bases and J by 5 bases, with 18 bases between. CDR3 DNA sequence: TGTGCCAGCAGCCTAAGAGCGGGACGGGGGAGAAACACCATATATTTT. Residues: CASSLRAGRGRNTIYF.

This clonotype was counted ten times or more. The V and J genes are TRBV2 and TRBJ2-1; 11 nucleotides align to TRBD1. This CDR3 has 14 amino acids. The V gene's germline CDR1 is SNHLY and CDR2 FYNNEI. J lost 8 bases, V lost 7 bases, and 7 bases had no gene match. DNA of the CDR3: TGTGCCAGCATGAGGACAGGGGGCGGGTATGAGCAGTTCTTC. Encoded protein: CASMRTGGGYEQFF.

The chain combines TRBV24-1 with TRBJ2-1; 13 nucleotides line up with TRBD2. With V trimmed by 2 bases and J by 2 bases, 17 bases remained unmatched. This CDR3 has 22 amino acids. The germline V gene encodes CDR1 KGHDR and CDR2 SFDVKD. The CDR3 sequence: CATSDWGLAGPSPRMPYNEQFF. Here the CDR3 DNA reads TGTGCCACCAGTGATTGGGGACTAGCGGGGCCGTCCCCCCGGATGCCCTACAATGAGCAGTTCTTC.

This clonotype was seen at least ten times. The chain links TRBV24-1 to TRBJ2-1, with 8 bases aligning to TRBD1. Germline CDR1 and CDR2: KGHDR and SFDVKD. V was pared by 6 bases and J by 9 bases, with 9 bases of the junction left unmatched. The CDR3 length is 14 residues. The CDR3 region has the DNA TGTGCCACCAGTCAGGGACAGGTTGAAAGTGAGCAGTTCTTC. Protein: CATSQGQVESEQFF.

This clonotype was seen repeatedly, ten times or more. The CDR3 DNA sequence: TGCAGTGCTAGAGATTGGGCTGGGCAGTACTTC. It encodes CSARDWAGQYF. The genes are TRBV20-1 and TRBJ2-7; no clear D gene. CDR1 is DFQATT, CDR2 SNEGSKA, per germline (reference sequence). This CDR3 region has 11 residues. The ends were cut back, 0 bases at V and 9 bases at J, with 9 bases in the middle.

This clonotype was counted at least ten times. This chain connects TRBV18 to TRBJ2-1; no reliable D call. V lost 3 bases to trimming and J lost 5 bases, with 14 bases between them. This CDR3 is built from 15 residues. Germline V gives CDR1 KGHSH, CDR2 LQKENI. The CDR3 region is CASSPFDGDHNEQFF. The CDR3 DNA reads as TGTGCCAGCTCACCGTTCGACGGAGACCACAATGAGCAGTTCTTC. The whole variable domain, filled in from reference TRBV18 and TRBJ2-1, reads NAGVMQNPRHLVRRRGQEARLRCSPMKGHSHVYWYRQLPEEGLKFMVYLQKENIIDESGMPKERFSAEFPKEGPSILRIQQVVRGDSAAYFCASSPFDGDHNEQFFGPGTRLTVL.

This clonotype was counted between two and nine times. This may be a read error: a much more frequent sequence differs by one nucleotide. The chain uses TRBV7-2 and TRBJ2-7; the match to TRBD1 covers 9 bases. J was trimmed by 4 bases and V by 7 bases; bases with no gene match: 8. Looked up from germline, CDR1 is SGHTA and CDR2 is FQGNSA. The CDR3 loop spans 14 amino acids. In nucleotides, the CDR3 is TGTGCCAGCAACAGGGACAGGGTAGATTACGAGCAGTACTTC. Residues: CASNRDRVDYEQYF.

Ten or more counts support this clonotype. The CDR3 reads CASEWGGTDTQYF. The CDR3 nucleotides are TGTGCCAGCGAATGGGGGGGCACAGATACGCAGTATTTT. The rearrangement links TRBV28 to TRBJ2-3, with D perhaps matching TRBD2 (6 bases). The germline CDR1 and CDR2 sequences are MDHEN and SYDVKM. With 8 bases removed from V and 1 base from J, the gap between germline ends came to 10 bases. This CDR3 is 13 amino acids long.

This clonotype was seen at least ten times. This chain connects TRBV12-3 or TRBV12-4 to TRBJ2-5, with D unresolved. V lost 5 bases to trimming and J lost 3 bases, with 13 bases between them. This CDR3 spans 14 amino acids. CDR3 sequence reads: CASSAHGSEETQYF. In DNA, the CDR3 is TGTGCCAGCAGTGCCCACGGTTCTGAAGAGACCCAGTACTTC.